This TCR beta chain was observed in a study of blood T cell repertoires in COVID-19. As handled by the study authors: The assay estimated nucleated cells by amplifying reference gene primers. Clones were read by immunoSEQ multiplex PCR, and TCRdb kept only the in-frame ones, dropping some. V, J and clone size reflect that table, while D and trimming were determined from the DNA. The sample holds some 390,000 clones, approximately 89% seen once. Concerning this clone itself: Other nucleotide sequences in the sample specify the same CDR3.

Input material: PBMCs or T cells enriched from blood (not recorded which). This TCR was sampled from a woman in her thirties who had recovered from COVID-19.

This CDR3 reads CASSPLAVSTDTQYF. CDR3 coding DNA: TGTGCCAGCAGTCCACTAGCGGTTAGCACAGATACGCAGTATTTT. The chain has TRBV11-2 and TRBJ2-3, with TRBD2 matching 8 bases. Germline CDR1 is SGHAT and CDR2 is FQNNGV. The CDR3 runs 15 residues. Germline trimming cut 6 bases from V and 0 bases from J; bases unmatched to any gene: 5.